The 10 T cell receptor delta chains reported below all come from one sample, sequenced in a study of Vδ1+ human thymocytes. Broader study findings: Thymic TRG and TRD repertoires appeared highly polyclonal, with Gaussian CDR3 length distributions.

Extracted RNA was reverse transcribed into cDNA. The CDR3 regions were amplified by multiplex PCR from V-gene primers to a constant-region primer. TCRdb re-processed the multiplex PCR reads via CATT. Of roughly 50,000 delta-chain clones in the sample, roughly 15% were seen once. No cognate antigen is known for these TCRs. The sample comprised Vdelta1+ gamma-delta thymocytes from the thymus. Documented subset: FACS-sorted CD3+ TCRalphabeta- TCRVdelta1+ TCRVdelta2- thymocytes. These receptors were collected from a boy in the first two years of life who had congenital heart surgery.

This clone was observed a handful of times. The chain combines TRDV1 with TRDJ4; 7 bases align to TRDD2. Germline assignment: CDR1 TSWWSYY and CDR2 QGS. CDR3 length: 17 residues. The V segment lost 5 bases and the J segment 0 bases; nucleotides outside the gene matches: 15. In nucleotides, the CDR3 is TGTGCTCTTGGGATTTCCTACCAGGGGGCCCCGGCCAGACCCCTGATCTTT. Protein product: CALGISYQGAPARPLIF.

The chain uses TRDV1 and TRDJ1; D is undetermined. Germline lookup yields CDR1 TSWWSYY and CDR2 QGS. This CDR3 spans 18 amino acids. With 4 bases removed from V and 0 bases from J, the gap between germline ends came to 21 bases. CDR3 nucleotide sequence: TGTGCTCTTGGGGGTTCGTTCTACTCCGCTCCCTACACCGATAAACTCATCTTT. This sequence encodes CALGGSFYSAPYTDKLIF.

V gene TRDV1 combines with J gene TRDJ1, with D possibly TRDD3 on 6 matching bases. Trimming removed 5 bases from V and 0 bases from J, with 16 bases in between. Germline V gene sequence: CDR1 TSWWSYY, CDR2 QGS. This CDR3 contains 16 residues. This chain's CDR3 is CALGLLHLGYTDKLIF. In nucleotides, the CDR3 is TGTGCTCTTGGGCTTCTTCACCTGGGGTACACCGATAAACTCATCTTT.

The chain couples TRDV1 to TRDJ1; 7 bases agree with TRDD2. CDR3 size: 15 residues. V shed 0 bases, J shed 8 bases, and the junction held 9 bases outside the gene matches. CDR1 and CDR2 (germline): TSWWSYY, QGS. In nucleotides, the CDR3 is TGTGCTCTTGGGGAACTTCCTTCCTCAAGCCGGAAACTCATCTTT. Its translation: CALGELPSSSRKLIF.

This clone was seen a few times. This chain connects TRDV1 to TRDJ1; D is uncertain. The CDR3 runs 15 residues. V shed 0 bases and J shed 6 bases, with 14 bases lying between them. CDR1 TSWWSYY and CDR2 QGS come from the germline V gene. Written as DNA, the CDR3 is TGTGCTCTTGGGGAACTTAGGCGTGTACGGCATAAACTCATCTTT. Encoded protein: CALGELRRVRHKLIF.

This clone was detected only a few times. This chain links TRDV1 with TRDJ1, with a weak D call TRDD3 (6 bases). Germline CDR1 is TSWWSYY and CDR2 is QGS. The V gene lost 0 bases and the J gene lost 7 bases, with 33 bases spanning the gap. The CDR3 loop spans 21 amino acids. The CDR3 coding sequence is TGTGCTCTTGGGGAACTTACCTACGTGGGAGAGCTGGGGCATACGAACGGTAAACTCATCTTT. This encodes CALGELTYVGELGHTNGKLIF.

The chain couples TRDV1 to TRDJ1, with TRDD3 matching over 8 bases. J lost 4 bases, V lost 3 bases, and 28 bases had no gene match. In germline, CDR1 is TSWWSYY, CDR2 QGS. The CDR3 runs 22 residues. The CDR3 region is CALGEGSPPYRYWGSCFDKLIF. The CDR3 region has the DNA TGTGCTCTTGGGGAGGGGAGCCCCCCTTATAGGTACTGGGGGTCCTGTTTCGATAAACTCATCTTT.

The chain couples TRDV1 to TRDJ1; 7 nucleotides line up with TRDD3. The trim removed 0 bases at V and 2 bases at J, leaving 12 bases unmatched. This CDR3 has 18 amino acids. Germline loops: CDR1 TSWWSYY, CDR2 QGS. The CDR3 reads CALGELLGCLGATDKLIF. The CDR3 DNA follows: TGTGCTCTTGGGGAACTCCTGGGTTGCCTGGGGGCTACCGATAAACTCATCTTT.

This chain joins TRDV1 and TRDJ1, with 7 bases aligning to TRDD3. V trimming: 5 bases; J trimming: 1 base; junction bases outside the gene matches: 19. This CDR3 comprises 19 residues. The V gene's germline CDR1 is TSWWSYY and CDR2 QGS. Here the CDR3 DNA reads TGTGCTCTTGGGCCATATCTCTCAGGTGCTGGGGGGTTCACCGATAAACTCATCTTT. As protein: CALGPYLSGAGGFTDKLIF.

This clone was detected a few times. The chain links TRDV1 to TRDJ2; possibly TRDD3 for D (6 bases). Germline V lookup: CDR1 TSWWSYY, CDR2 QGS. Trimming left V 5 bases short and J 3 bases short, with 19 bases between. The CDR3 length is 17 residues. CDR3 sequence (DNA): TGTGCTCTTGGGAGGACTCCTTGGCTGGGGATGACAGCACAACTCTTCTTT. It translates to CALGRTPWLGMTAQLFF.